This TCR beta chain was profiled in a study of cytomegalovirus exposure and HLA in healthy donors. At the level of the study: Of over 300 genotyped donors, 65% to 85% clustered with self-reported Caucasian donors. The study's findings and limits: 164 TCR beta chains were listed as cytomegalovirus-associated. When the data were analyzed later, several of the most significant clusters appeared to be linked to common viral pathogens.

Vbeta (60) and Jbeta (13) primers were used in the PCR. The method was immunoSEQ multiplex PCR; TCRdb's version includes in-frame clones alone and lacks a portion of them. The table lists about 240,000 clones, around four fifths of them singletons. A note on this clone: Its cognate antigen is unknown.

The ends were cut back, 1 base at V and 14 bases at J, with 8 bases in the middle. CDR3 length equals 11 residues. The germline V gene encodes CDR1 MGHRA and CDR2 YSYEKL. The genes are TRBV4-1 and TRBJ2-2; D is uncertain. The receptor's source is a boy aged 10-17 years in good health and CMV-seronegative. The source material was PBMCs. The CDR3 DNA follows: TGCGCCAGCAGCCAAGCTTCAGTACTGTTTTTT. Its translation is CASSQASVLFF.